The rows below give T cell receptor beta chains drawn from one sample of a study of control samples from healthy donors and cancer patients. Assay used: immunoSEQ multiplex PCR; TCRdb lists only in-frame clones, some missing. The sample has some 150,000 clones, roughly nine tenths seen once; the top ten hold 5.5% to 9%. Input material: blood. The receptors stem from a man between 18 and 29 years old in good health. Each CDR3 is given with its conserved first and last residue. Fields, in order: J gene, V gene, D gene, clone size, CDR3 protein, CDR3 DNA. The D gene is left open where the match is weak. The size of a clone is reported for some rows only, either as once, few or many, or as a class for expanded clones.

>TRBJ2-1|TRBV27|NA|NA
CASSFAGSSYNEQFF
TGTGCCAGCAGTTTCGCGGGAAGCTCCTACAATGAGCAGTTCTTC
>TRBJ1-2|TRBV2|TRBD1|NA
CASSPTGELLGYTF
TGTGCCAGCAGTCCAACAGGGGAGCTATTGGGCTACACCTTC
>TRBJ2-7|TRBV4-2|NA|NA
CASSQDLTTAYEQYF
TGTGCCAGCAGCCAAGATCTGACGACGGCTTACGAGCAGTACTTC
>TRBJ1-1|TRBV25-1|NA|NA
CASSGPLSRRGTEAFF
TGTGCCAGCAGTGGCCCATTAAGCAGGCGGGGGACTGAAGCTTTCTTT
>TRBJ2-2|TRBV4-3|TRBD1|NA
CASSQGDRGTGELFF
TGCGCCAGCAGCCAAGGGGACAGGGGCACCGGGGAGCTGTTTTTT
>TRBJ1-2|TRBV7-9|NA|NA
CASSLATPGHGYTF
TGTGCCAGCAGCTTAGCGACTCCAGGGCATGGCTACACCTTC
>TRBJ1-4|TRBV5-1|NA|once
CASSREGQSNEKLFF
TGCGCCAGCAGCCGAGAAGGACAGAGTAATGAAAAACTGTTTTTT
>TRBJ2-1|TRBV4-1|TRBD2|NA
CASSQGRGGINEQFF
TGCGCCAGCAGCCAAGGACGGGGGGGCATCAATGAGCAGTTCTTC
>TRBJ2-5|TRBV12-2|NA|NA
CASRLGDRGQETQYF
TGTGCAAGTCGCTTAGGGGACAGGGGCCAAGAGACCCAGTACTTC
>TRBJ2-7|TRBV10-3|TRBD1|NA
CAISDAGQGAREQYF
TGTGCCATCAGTGACGCGGGACAGGGGGCTAGGGAGCAGTACTTC
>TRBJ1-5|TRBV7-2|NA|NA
CASSLTSGLSNQPQHF
TGTGCCAGCAGCTTAACTTCCGGGTTAAGCAATCAGCCCCAGCATTTT
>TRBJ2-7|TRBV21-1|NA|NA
CASSKPHYEQYF
TGTGCCAGCAGCAAACCCCACTACGAGCAGTACTTC
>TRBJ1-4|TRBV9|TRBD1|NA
CASSEGQGGEKLFF
TGTGCCAGCAGCGAGGGACAGGGCGGTGAAAAACTGTTTTTT
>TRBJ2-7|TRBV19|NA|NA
CASSSGPAHEQYF
TGTGCCAGTAGTTCGGGTCCGGCCCACGAGCAGTACTTC
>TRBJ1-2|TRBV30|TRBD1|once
CAWSTGTGGHGYTF
TGTGCCTGGAGTACCGGGACAGGGGGACATGGCTACACCTTC
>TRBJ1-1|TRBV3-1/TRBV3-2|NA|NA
CASSQDFRAEAFF
TGTGCCAGCAGCCAAGATTTCAGGGCCGAAGCTTTCTTT
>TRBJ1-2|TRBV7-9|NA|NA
CASSLAAPYGYTF
TGTGCCAGCAGCTTAGCAGCGCCTTATGGCTACACCTTC
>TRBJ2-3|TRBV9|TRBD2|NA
CASTRTSGGYTQYF
TGTGCCAGCACCCGGACTAGCGGGGGATATACGCAGTATTTT
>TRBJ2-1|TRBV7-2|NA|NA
CASSLDRNYNEQFF
TGTGCCAGCAGCTTAGACAGGAATTACAATGAGCAGTTCTTC
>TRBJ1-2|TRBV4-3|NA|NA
CASSQDVSPGGNYGYTF
TGCGCCAGCAGCCAAGATGTCTCCCCTGGGGGGAACTATGGCTACACCTTC
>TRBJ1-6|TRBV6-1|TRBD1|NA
CASSESLGGRGIGNSPLHF
TGTGCCAGCAGTGAAAGCCTGGGGGGCAGGGGGATAGGTAATTCACCCCTCCACTTT
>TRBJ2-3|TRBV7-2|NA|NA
CASSLEDRPTDTQYF
TGTGCCAGCAGCTTAGAGGACAGACCCACAGATACGCAGTATTTT
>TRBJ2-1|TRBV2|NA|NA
CATRRQGGNEQFF
TGTGCCACCCGGCGGCAGGGCGGCAATGAGCAGTTCTTC
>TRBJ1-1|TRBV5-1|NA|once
CASSHDRVSTEAFF
TGCGCCAGCAGCCACGACAGAGTCTCCACTGAAGCTTTCTTT
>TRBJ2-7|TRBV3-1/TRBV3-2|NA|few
CASSQLRSYEQYF
TGTGCCAGCAGCCAGTTAAGGAGCTACGAGCAGTACTTC
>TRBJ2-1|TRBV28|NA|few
CASSPFQGIANEQFF
TGTGCCAGCAGTCCTTTTCAAGGGATTGCAAATGAGCAGTTCTTC
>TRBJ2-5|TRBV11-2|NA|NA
CASSQQGIGETQYF
TGTGCCAGCAGCCAACAGGGAATCGGCGAGACCCAGTACTTC
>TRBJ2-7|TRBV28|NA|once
CASSSLDRVRLGQYF
TGTGCCAGCAGTTCCCTCGACAGGGTGCGACTAGGGCAGTACTTC
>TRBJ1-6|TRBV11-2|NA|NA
CASSLNEVSPLHF
TGTGCCAGCAGCTTAAACGAAGTCTCACCCCTCCACTTT
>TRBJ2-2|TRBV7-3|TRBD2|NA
CASSLASGGGELFF
TGTGCCAGCAGCTTAGCTAGCGGGGGCGGGGAGCTGTTTTTT
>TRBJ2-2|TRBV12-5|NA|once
CASGLVTRSSSGELFF
TGTGCTAGTGGTTTGGTAACCCGGAGTAGCTCCGGGGAGCTGTTTTTT
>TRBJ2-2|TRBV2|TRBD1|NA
CATRGTGGIGELFF
TGTGCCACAAGGGGGACAGGGGGCATCGGGGAGCTGTTTTTT